The next 18 T cell receptor beta chains were all read from a single sample in a study of blood T cell repertoires in COVID-19. The assay was immunoSEQ multiplex PCR, and TCRdb's table has in-frame clones only and misses some. This table has some 180,000 clones, approximately 80% appearing once. The sample consisted of peripheral blood. The receptors come from a woman aged 40 to 50 with COVID-19, enrolled during active disease.

CDR3 nucleotides: TGTGCCAGCAGCGTAGACTCGGGGGACTTCAACACTGAAGCTTTCTTT. Encoded protein: CASSVDSGDFNTEAFF. The rearrangement links TRBV9 to TRBJ1-1; the D gene is possibly TRBD1 (5 bases). The CDR3 is 16 residues long. Trimming stripped 0 bases from V and 2 bases from J, with 14 bases between. Looked up from germline, CDR1 is SGDLS and CDR2 is YYNGEE.

V is TRBV29-1 and J is TRBJ1-2; 8 positions match TRBD1. The CDR3 is 13 residues long. Germline trimming cut 3 bases from V and 4 bases from J; bases unmatched to any gene: 4. The germline CDR1 and CDR2 sequences are SQVTM and ANQGSEA. CDR3: CSVDDRGAYGYTF. The CDR3 nucleotides read TGCAGCGTTGATGACAGGGGCGCCTATGGCTACACCTTC.

This chain joins TRBV10-1 and TRBJ2-7; a weak D match, TRBD1 (6 bases). This CDR3 is 15 amino acids long. Trimming took off 5 bases at V and 2 bases at J, with 16 bases between the two ends. The germline V gene encodes CDR1 WNHNN and CDR2 SYGVQD (reference sequence). The CDR3, as DNA: TGCGCCAGCAGTCCCCACCCAGGGACACCCTACGAGCAGTACTTC. This sequence encodes CASSPHPGTPYEQYF.

The chain recombines TRBV13 with TRBJ1-5; 7 nucleotides line up with TRBD1. The trim removed 0 bases at V and 11 bases at J, leaving 10 bases unmatched. Germline CDR1 reads PRHDT; CDR2 reads FYEKMQ (reference sequence). The CDR3 extends over 15 amino acids. This CDR3 is CASSLGWTGEGAQHF. CDR3 DNA: TGTGCCAGCAGCTTAGGTTGGACAGGCGAGGGAGCCCAGCATTTT.

The rearrangement uses TRBV6-5 and TRBJ1-6, with D hard to call. With 10 bases removed from V and 5 bases from J, the gap between germline ends came to 15 bases. The CDR3 has 14 amino acids. Germline V CDR1 and CDR2: MNHEY, SVGAGI. The CDR3 loop is CAIKTGTHNSPLHF. In DNA, the CDR3 is TGTGCCATCAAGACGGGTACCCATAATTCACCCCTCCACTTT.

Here the CDR3 reads CASGDRANTEAFF. The CDR3 DNA is TGTGCCAGCGGGGACAGGGCGAACACTGAAGCTTTCTTT. The chain is built from TRBV3-1 (or the pseudogene TRBV3-2) and TRBJ1-1, with 9 bases that match TRBD1. Looked up from germline, CDR1 is LGHDT and CDR2 is YNNKEL (reference sequence). The trim removed 8 bases at V and 1 base at J, leaving 2 bases unmatched. This CDR3 is 13 amino acids long.

This clone was seen just once. This chain joins TRBV27 and TRBJ2-1, with D perhaps TRBD1 (6 bases). V gave up 2 bases and J gave up 8 bases, with 19 bases separating them. Germline values: CDR1 MNHEY, CDR2 SMNVEV (reference sequence). CDR3 length: 16 amino acids. In DNA form, the CDR3 reads TGTGCCAGCAGTTTAAGGCAACAGGGAACCCGGGATGAGCAGTTCTTC. It yields the protein CASSLRQQGTRDEQFF.

The rearrangement uses TRBV11-2 and TRBJ2-1; no clear D gene. With 1 base removed from V and 7 bases from J, the gap between germline ends came to 8 bases. Germline V CDR1 and CDR2: SGHAT, FQNNGV. The length of the CDR3 is 13 residues. The CDR3 reads CASSLAQKNEQFF. CDR3 nucleotide sequence: TGTGCCAGCAGCTTAGCCCAGAAGAATGAGCAGTTCTTC.

The chain carries TRBV5-5 and TRBJ2-1, with 12 bases identical to TRBD2. In germline, CDR1 is SGHKS, CDR2 YYEKEE (reference sequence). V trimming: 1 base; J trimming: 9 bases; junction bases outside the gene matches: 5. The CDR3 is made up of 15 amino acids. CDR3 nucleotide sequence: TGTGCCAGCAGCTTGAATCTAGCGGGAGGGAGTGAGCAGTTCTTC. It codes for CASSLNLAGGSEQFF.

V gene TRBV5-8 combines with J gene TRBJ1-5, with TRBD1 as a possible D gene (5 bases). The germline V and J ends were trimmed by 6 bases and 9 bases, with 16 bases remaining between them. The length of the CDR3 is 13 residues. Germline V lookup: CDR1 SGHTS, CDR2 YDEGEE. The CDR3 DNA reads as TGTGCCAGCATCCTCAGGACACAGTCGCCCCAGCATTTT. The encoded protein is CASILRTQSPQHF.

J is TRBJ2-7 and V is TRBV27; TRBD2 matches at 9 bases. Germline CDR1 is MNHEY and CDR2 is SMNVEV (reference sequence). V dropped 2 bases and J dropped 7; count of bases not matched to a gene: 9. The CDR3 has 15 residues. This CDR3 is CASSLRAGGSYEQYF. CDR3 nucleotides: TGTGCCAGCAGTTTAAGGGCGGGAGGGTCGTATGAGCAGTACTTC.

The rearrangement joins TRBV4-1 to TRBJ1-4; D remains unclear. V lost 3 bases and J 5 bases, leaving 13 bases between the germline ends. This CDR3 contains 15 residues. In germline, CDR1 is MGHRA, CDR2 YSYEKL. The DNA for the CDR3 is TGCGCCAGCAGCCACCTCACAGACCTGAATGAAAAACTGTTTTTT. Its translation is CASSHLTDLNEKLFF.

This chain links TRBV6-1 with TRBJ1-5; possibly TRBD1 for D (6 bases). The CDR3 is 18 amino acids. V was trimmed by 1 base and J by 2 bases, leaving 18 bases between them. In germline, CDR1 is MNHNS, CDR2 SASEGT. CDR3 protein: CASSEEGGRVLGNQPQHF. The CDR3 region has the DNA TGTGCCAGCAGTGAAGAAGGGGGGAGGGTCCTTGGCAATCAGCCCCAGCATTTT.

The genes are TRBV18 and TRBJ1-3, with D unresolved. The CDR3 covers 15 residues. Germline V gene lookup returns CDR1 KGHSH and CDR2 LQKENI. Trimming removed 2 bases at V and 2 bases at J, with 10 bases between. Here the CDR3 DNA reads TGTGCCAGCTCACCAGAGCTGGGCACTGGAAACACCATATATTTT. This codes for CASSPELGTGNTIYF. Based on the CDR3 plus reference TRBV18 and TRBJ1-3, the full variable domain is NAGVMQNPRHLVRRRGQEARLRCSPMKGHSHVYWYRQLPEEGLKFMVYLQKENIIDESGMPKERFSAEFPKEGPSILRIQQVVRGDSAAYFCASSPELGTGNTIYFGEGSWLTVV.

The chain recombines TRBV19 with TRBJ1-2; the match to TRBD1 covers 11 bases. V was pared by 5 bases and J by 3 bases, with 8 bases of the junction left unmatched. Germline assignment: CDR1 LNHDA and CDR2 SQIVND (reference sequence). The CDR3 is made up of 16 amino acids. The CDR3 DNA is TGTGCCAGTAGTCCGCGGACAGGGGGCGCCCACTATGGCTACACCTTC. Protein product: CASSPRTGGAHYGYTF.

The chain links TRBV2 to TRBJ2-4; tentatively, D is TRBD2 (6 bases). This CDR3 has 16 amino acids. The V end was cut by 6 bases, the J end by 3 bases, with 18 bases between. The germline V gene encodes CDR1 SNHLY and CDR2 FYNNEI. The CDR3 DNA sequence: TGTGCCAGCAGCTTTCCGGGGGACCGAATCAAAAACATTCAGTACTTC. Amino acids: CASSFPGDRIKNIQYF.

This clone has a handful of counts. The V call is TRBV7-2, the J call TRBJ1-1; D might be TRBD1 (5 bases). CDR1 is SGHTA and CDR2 is FQGNSA in the germline V gene. The V end lost 8 bases, the J end lost 1 base, and 11 bases lay between the germline ends. The CDR3 has 13 residues. The CDR3 loop is CASRQTKNTEAFF. The CDR3 DNA reads as TGTGCCAGCCGACAGACCAAGAACACTGAAGCTTTCTTT.

The chain joins TRBV7-9 to TRBJ2-7; possibly TRBD1 for D (5 bases). Germline V gene lookup returns CDR1 SEHNR and CDR2 FQNEAQ (reference sequence). The CDR3 runs to 14 residues. Trimming stripped 4 bases from V and 1 base from J, with 11 bases between. CDR3 bases: TGTGCCAGCAGCTCCGTGACAGTTTCCTACGAGCAGTACTTC. Protein product: CASSSVTVSYEQYF.